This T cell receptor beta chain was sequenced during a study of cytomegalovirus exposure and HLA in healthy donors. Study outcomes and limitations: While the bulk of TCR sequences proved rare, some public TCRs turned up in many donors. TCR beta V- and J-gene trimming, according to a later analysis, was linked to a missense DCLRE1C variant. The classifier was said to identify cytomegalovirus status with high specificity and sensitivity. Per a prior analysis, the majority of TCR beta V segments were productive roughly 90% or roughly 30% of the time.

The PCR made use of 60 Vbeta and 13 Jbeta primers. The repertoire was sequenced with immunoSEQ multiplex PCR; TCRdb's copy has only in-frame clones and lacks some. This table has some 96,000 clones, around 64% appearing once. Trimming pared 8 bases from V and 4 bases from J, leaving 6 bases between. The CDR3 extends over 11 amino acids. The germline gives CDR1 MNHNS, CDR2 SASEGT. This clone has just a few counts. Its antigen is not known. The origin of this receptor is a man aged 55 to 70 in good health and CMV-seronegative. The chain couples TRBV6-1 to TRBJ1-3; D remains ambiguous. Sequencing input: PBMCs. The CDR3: CASAAGNTIYF. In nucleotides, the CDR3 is TGTGCCAGCGCAGCGGGAAACACCATATATTTT.